This TCR beta chain was sequenced in a study of Ad26.COV2.S vaccination and SARS-CoV-2 variants. Broader study findings: Participants in the vaccine arm had higher spike-specific TCR breadth; placebo recipients had lower. Non-spike TCR breadth did not differ much between vaccine and placebo recipients. Analyses of TCR breadth and depth may have underestimated total T cell responses.

Only in-frame clones appear in the TCRdb table, and some are missing; sequencing was by immunoSEQ multiplex PCR. The sample lists some 480,000 clones; around 88% were seen once. This clone appeared a single time. The antigen is undetermined. Germline V CDR1 and CDR2: SGHNT, YYREEE (reference sequence). The V and J ends lost 1 base and 2 bases, in that order; junction bases with no gene match: 5. The CDR3 is 15 residues long. Documented treatment: approximately 18 received Ad26.COV2.S at low or high dose, single or two shots; roughly five received placebo; per-sample allocation not given. On day 63 after the first injection, vaccine and placebo recipients gave samples. What was given as vaccine was an Ad26 vector encoding Wuhan-strain SARS-CoV-2 spike.

The sequence came from a person aged 18-60 years who received the Ad26.COV2.S COVID-19 vaccine or a placebo. The material sequenced was peripheral blood, taken in a trial of Ad26.COV2.S vaccine versus placebo. The chain carries TRBV5-4 and TRBJ2-5; 7 positions match TRBD2. CDR3 nucleotides: TGTGCCAGCAGCTTGCCGGGAGGTGGTCAAGAGACCCAGTACTTC. Translating gives CASSLPGGGQETQYF.